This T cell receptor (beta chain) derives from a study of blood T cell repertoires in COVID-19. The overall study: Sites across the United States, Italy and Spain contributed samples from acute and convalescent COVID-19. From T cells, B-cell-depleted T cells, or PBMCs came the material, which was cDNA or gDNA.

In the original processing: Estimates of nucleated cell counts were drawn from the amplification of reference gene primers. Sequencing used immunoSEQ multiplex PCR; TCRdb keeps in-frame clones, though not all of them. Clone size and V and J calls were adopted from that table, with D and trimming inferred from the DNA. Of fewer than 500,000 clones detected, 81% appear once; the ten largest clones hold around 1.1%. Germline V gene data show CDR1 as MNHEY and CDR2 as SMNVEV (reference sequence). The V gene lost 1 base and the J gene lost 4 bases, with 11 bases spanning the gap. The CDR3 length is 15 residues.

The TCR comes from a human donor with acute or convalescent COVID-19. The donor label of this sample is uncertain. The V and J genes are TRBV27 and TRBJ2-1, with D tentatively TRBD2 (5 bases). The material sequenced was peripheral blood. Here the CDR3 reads CASSLYQRPYNEQFF. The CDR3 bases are TGTGCCAGCAGTTTATACCAGCGGCCTTACAATGAGCAGTTCTTC.